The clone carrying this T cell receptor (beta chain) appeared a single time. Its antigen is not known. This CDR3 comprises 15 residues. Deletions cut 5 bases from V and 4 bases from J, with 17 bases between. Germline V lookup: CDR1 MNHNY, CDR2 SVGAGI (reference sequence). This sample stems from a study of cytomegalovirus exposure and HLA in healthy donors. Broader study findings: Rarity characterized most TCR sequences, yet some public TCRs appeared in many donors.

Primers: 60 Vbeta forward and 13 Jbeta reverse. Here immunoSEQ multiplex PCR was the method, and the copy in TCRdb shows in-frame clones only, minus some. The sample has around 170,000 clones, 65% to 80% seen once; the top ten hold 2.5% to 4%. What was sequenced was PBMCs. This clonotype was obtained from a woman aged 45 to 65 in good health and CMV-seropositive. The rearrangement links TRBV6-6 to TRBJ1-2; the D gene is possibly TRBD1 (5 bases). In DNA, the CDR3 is TGTGCCAGCAGTGTCCGGGACTCCACGGGCTATGGCTACACCTTC. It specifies CASSVRDSTGYGYTF.